This T cell receptor beta chain stems from a study of OX40 agonist ivuxolimab in advanced cancers. Study as a whole: The patients got ivuxolimab, which is an agonistic anti-OX40 (CD134) antibody. Cohort: about 82% men, mean age 60, aged about 23 to 80.

This table comes from immunoSEQ multiplex PCR, and its TCRdb copy is limited to in-frame clones, with some not included. The sample records approximately 99,000 clones, 94% being singletons. General study points: Averaged across samples, CD8+ T cells carried more expanded clones than CD4+ did.

Concerning this clone itself: Its specificity is not known.

This sample comprised CD4+ or CD8+ T cells sorted from blood, obtained in a trial of the OX40 agonist ivuxolimab. The receptor's source is an adult with an advanced solid tumor such as melanoma, head and neck, liver or kidney cancer.

The CDR3, as DNA: TGTGCCAGCTCCCCCTCGTCCGGCGAGCAGTACTTC. This sequence encodes CASSPSSGEQYF. This chain joins TRBV18 and TRBJ2-7, with D hard to call. Trimming cost V 6 bases and J 6 bases, with 12 bases left between them. This CDR3 contains 12 residues. CDR1 and CDR2 (germline): KGHSH, LQKENI.